Reported below is one T cell receptor beta chain. This sample was taken from a study of control samples from healthy donors and cancer patients. Profiling relied on immunoSEQ multiplex PCR, and the TCRdb table lists in-frame clones only, not all of them. Here the sample spans around 150,000 clones, approximately 94% being singletons. From germline, CDR1 is SGHRS and CDR2 YFSETQ. This CDR3 region has 15 residues. The junction had 4 bases not matched to a gene; V was cut back by 4 bases and J by 0 bases. The J gene is TRBJ1-5, the V gene TRBV5-1, with 7 bases lining up with TRBD1. Specimen: blood. The clonotype was recovered from a woman between 35 and 50 years old in good health. CDR3 sequence: CASSERQGSNQPQHF. CDR3 nucleotides: TGCGCCAGCAGCGAGAGACAGGGTAGCAATCAGCCCCAGCATTTT. Full variable domain (rest looked up from reference TRBV5-1 and TRBJ1-5): KAGVTQTPRYLIKTRGQQVTLSCSPISGHRSVSWYQQTPGQGLQFLFEYFSETQRNKGNFPGRFSGRQFSNSRSEMNVSTLELGDSALYLCASSERQGSNQPQHFGDGTRLSIL.